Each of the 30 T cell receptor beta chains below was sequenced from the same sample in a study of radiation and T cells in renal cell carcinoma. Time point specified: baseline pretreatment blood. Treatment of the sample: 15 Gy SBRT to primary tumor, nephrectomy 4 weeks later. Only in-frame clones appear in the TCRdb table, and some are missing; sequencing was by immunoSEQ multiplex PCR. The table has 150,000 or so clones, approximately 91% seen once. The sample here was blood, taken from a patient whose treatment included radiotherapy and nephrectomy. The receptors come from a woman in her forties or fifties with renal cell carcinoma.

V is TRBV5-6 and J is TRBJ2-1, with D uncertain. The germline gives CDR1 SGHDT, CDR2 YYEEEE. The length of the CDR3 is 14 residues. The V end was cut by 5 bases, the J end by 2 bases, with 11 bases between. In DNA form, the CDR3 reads TGTGCCAGCAGTACCATAAGAGCCTACAATGAGCAGTTCTTC. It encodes CASSTIRAYNEQFF.

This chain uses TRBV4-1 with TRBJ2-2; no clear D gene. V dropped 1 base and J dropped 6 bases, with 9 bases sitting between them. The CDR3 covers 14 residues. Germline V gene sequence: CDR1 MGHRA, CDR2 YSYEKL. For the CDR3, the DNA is TGCGCCAGCAGCCAAGGACCCGTCCCCGGGGAGCTGTTTTTT. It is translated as CASSQGPVPGELFF.

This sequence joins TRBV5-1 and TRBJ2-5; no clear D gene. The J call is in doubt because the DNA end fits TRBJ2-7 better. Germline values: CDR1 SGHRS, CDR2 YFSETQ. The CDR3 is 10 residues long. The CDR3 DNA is TGCGCCGCCTACACTTACGAGCAGTACTTC. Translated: CAAYTYEQYF.

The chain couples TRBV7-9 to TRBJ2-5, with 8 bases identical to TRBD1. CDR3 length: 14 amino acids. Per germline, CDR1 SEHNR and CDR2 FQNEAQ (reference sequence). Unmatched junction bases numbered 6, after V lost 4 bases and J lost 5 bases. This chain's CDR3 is CASSSRTGLETQYF. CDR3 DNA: TGTGCCAGCAGCTCCCGGACAGGGCTTGAGACCCAGTACTTC.

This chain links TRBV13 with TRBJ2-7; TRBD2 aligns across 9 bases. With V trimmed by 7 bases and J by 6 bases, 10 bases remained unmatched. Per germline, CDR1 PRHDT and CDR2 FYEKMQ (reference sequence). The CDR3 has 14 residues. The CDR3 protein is CASTLAGKYSEQYF. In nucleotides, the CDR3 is TGTGCCAGCACCCTAGCGGGGAAATATAGCGAGCAGTACTTC.

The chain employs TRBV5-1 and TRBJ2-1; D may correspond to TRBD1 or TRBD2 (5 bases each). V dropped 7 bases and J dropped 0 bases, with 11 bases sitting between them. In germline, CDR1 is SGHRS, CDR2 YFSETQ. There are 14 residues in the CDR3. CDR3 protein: CASGDRSSYNEQFF. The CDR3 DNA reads TGCGCCAGCGGGGACCGGAGCTCCTACAATGAGCAGTTCTTC.

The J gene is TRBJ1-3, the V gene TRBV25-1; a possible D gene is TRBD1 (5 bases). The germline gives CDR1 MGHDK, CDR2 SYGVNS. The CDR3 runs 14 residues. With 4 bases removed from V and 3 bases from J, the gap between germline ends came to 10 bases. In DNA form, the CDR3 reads TGTGCCAGCAGTGCCCCAGGGCTTGGAAACACCATATATTTT. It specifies CASSAPGLGNTIYF. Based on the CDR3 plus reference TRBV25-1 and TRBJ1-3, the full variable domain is EADIYQTPRYLVIGTGKKITLECSQTMGHDKMYWYQQDPGMELHLIHYSYGVNSTEKGDLSSESTVSRIRTEHFPLTLESARPSHTSQYLCASSAPGLGNTIYFGEGSWLTVV.

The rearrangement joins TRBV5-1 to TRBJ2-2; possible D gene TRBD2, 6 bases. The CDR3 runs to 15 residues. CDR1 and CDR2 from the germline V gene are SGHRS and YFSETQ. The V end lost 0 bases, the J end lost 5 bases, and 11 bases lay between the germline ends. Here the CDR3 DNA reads TGCGCCAGCAGCTTGGGCGACAGCGGGACCGGGGAGCTGTTTTTT. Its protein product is CASSLGDSGTGELFF.

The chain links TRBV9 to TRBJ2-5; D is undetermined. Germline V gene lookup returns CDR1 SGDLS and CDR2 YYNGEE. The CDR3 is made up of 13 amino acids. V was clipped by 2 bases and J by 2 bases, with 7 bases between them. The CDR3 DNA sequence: TGTGCCAGCAGCGTTGGCCGACAAGAGACCCAGTACTTC. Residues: CASSVGRQETQYF.

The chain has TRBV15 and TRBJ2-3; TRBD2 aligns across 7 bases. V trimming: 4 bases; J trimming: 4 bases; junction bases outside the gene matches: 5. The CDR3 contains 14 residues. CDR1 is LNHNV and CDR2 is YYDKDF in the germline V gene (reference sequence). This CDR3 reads CATSKGGGADTQYF. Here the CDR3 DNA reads TGTGCCACCAGCAAGGGCGGGGGAGCAGATACGCAGTATTTT.

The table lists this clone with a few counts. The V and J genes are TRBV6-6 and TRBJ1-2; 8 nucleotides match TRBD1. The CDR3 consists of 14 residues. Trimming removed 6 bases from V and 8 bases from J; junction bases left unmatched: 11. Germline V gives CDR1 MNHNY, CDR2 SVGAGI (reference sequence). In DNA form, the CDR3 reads TGTGCCAGCAGCCCGGGACAGGATCTTTCGGGCTACACCTTC. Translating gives CASSPGQDLSGYTF.

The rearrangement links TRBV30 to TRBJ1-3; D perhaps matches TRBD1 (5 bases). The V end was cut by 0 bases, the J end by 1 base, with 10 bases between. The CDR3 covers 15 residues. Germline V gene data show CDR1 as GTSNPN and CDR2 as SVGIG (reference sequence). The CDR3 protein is CAWSVLGGSGNTIYF. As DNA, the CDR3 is TGTGCCTGGAGTGTACTGGGGGGTTCTGGAAACACCATATATTTT.

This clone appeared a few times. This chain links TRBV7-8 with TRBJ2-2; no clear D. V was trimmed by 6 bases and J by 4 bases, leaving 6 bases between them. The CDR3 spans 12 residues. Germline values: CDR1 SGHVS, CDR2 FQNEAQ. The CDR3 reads CASRRATGELFF. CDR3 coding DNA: TGTGCCAGCAGGCGTGCCACCGGGGAGCTGTTTTTT.

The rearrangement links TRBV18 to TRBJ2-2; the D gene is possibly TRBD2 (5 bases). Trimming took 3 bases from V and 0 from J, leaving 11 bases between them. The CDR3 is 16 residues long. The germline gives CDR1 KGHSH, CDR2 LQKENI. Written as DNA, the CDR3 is TGTGCCAGCTCACCCGTTCCGGGGACGAACACCGGGGAGCTGTTTTTT. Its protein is CASSPVPGTNTGELFF.

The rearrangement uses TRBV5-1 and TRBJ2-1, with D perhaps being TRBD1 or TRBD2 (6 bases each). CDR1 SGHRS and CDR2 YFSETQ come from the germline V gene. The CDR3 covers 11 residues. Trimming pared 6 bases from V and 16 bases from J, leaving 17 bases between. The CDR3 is CASTERGDRFF. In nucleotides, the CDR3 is TGCGCCAGCACCGAGAGGGGGGATCGCTTCTTC.

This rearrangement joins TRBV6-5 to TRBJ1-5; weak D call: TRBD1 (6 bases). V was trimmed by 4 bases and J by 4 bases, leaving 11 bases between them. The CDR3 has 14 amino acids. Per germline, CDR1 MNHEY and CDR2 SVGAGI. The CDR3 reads CASSLQGHNQPQHF. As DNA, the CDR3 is TGTGCCAGCAGTTTACAGGGACATAATCAGCCCCAGCATTTT.

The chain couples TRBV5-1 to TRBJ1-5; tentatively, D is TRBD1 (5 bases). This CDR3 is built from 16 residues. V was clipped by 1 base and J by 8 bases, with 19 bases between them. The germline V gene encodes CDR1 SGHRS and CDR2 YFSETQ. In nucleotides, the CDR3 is TGCGCCAGCAGCTTGTCCCGGGGGGTGATAATCGAGCCCCAGCATTTT. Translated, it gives CASSLSRGVIIEPQHF.

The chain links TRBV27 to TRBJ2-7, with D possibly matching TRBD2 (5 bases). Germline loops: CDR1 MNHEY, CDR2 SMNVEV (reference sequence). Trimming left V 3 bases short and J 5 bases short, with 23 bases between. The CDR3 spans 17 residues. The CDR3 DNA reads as TGTGCCAGCAGTTTGGTTCCGGGAATCTTTTACTCTGACGAGCAGTACTTC. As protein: CASSLVPGIFYSDEQYF.

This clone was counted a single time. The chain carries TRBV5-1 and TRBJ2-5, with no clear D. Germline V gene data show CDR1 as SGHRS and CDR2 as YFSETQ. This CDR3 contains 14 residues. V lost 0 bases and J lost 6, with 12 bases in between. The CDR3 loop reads CASSLELGTKTQYF. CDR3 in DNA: TGCGCCAGCAGCTTGGAGCTGGGAACAAAGACCCAGTACTTC.

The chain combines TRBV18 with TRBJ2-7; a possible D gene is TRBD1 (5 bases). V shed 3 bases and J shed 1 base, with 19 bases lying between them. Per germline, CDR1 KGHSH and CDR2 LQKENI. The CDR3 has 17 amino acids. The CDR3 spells CASSPDLTGVLSYEQYF. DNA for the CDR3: TGTGCCAGCTCACCCGACCTTACAGGCGTTCTTTCCTACGAGCAGTACTTC.

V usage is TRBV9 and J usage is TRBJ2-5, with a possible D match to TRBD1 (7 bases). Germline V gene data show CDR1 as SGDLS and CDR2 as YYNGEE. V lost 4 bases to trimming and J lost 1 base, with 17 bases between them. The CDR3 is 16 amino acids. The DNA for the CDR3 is TGTGCCAGCAGCTCCCGGAGGGGGCCGACCCAAGAGACCCAGTACTTC. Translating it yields CASSSRRGPTQETQYF.

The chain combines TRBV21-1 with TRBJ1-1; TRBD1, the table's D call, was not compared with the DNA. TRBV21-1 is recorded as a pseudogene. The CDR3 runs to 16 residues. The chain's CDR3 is CASSSPPGQGVREAFF. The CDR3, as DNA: TGTGCCAGCAGCTCTCCACCAGGGCAGGGGGTGCGAGAAGCTTTCTTT.

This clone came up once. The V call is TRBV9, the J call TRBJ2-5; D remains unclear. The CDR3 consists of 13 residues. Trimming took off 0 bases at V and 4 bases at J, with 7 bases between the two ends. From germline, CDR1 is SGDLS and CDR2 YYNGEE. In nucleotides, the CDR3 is TGTGCCAGCAGCGTAGCATCCGGAGAGACCCAGTACTTC. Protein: CASSVASGETQYF.

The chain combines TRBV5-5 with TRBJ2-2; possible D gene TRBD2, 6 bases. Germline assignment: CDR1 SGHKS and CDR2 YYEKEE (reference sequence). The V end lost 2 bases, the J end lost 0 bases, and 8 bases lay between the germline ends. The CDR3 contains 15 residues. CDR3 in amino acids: CASSFGTSNTGELFF. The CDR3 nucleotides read TGTGCCAGCAGCTTTGGGACTTCGAACACCGGGGAGCTGTTTTTT.

CDR3 DNA sequence: TGTGCCAGCAGCTCCCCGGCGGGGATCTGGGAGCAGTTCTTC. This encodes CASSSPAGIWEQFF. The gene calls are TRBV5-8 and TRBJ2-1; D is perhaps TRBD2 (6 bases). Trimming removed 3 bases at V and 10 bases at J, with 17 bases between. CDR1 is SGHTS and CDR2 is YDEGEE in the germline V gene. The CDR3 consists of 14 residues. The whole variable domain, remainder taken from reference TRBV5-8 and TRBJ2-1, is EAGVTQSPTHLIKTRGQQATLRCSPISGHTSVYWYQQALGLGLQFLLWYDEGEERNRGNFPPRFSGRQFPNYSSELNVNALELEDSALYLCASSSPAGIWEQFFGPGTRLTVL.

The CDR3 sequence is CASSPGGDTEAFF. Here the CDR3 DNA reads TGCGCCAGCAGCCCTGGAGGCGACACTGAAGCTTTCTTT. This chain links TRBV5-1 with TRBJ1-1; D call uncertain. CDR3 length: 13 residues. V gave up 4 bases and J gave up 3 bases, with 10 bases separating them. Germline lookup yields CDR1 SGHRS and CDR2 YFSETQ.

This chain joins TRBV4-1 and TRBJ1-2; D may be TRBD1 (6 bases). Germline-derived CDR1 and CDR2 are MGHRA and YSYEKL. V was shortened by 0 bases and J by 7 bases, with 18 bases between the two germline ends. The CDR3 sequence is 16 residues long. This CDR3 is CASSQEITGSYFGYTF. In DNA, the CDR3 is TGCGCCAGCAGCCAAGAGATTACAGGGTCGTACTTTGGCTACACCTTC.

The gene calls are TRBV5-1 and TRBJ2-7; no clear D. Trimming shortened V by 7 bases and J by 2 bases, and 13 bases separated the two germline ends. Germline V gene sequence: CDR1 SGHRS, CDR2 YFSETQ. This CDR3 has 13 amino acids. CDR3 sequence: CASWDSSAYEQYF. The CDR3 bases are TGCGCCAGCTGGGATTCCTCGGCCTACGAGCAGTACTTC.

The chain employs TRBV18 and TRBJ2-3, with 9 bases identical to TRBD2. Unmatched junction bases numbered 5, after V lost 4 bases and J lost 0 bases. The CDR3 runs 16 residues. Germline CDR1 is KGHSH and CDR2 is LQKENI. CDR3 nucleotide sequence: TGTGCCAGCTCACGCTCGGCGGGGGGGAGCACAGATACGCAGTATTTT. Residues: CASSRSAGGSTDTQYF.

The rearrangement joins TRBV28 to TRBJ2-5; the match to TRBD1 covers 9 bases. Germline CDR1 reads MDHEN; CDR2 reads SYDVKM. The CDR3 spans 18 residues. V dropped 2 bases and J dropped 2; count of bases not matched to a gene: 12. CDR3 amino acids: CASSLAGQGIVDQETQYF. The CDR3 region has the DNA TGTGCCAGCAGTTTAGCCGGACAGGGGATAGTTGATCAAGAGACCCAGTACTTC.